This T cell receptor beta chain derives from a study of naive CD8 T cells in extremely preterm neonates (dated by TCRdb to the late 2010s). Some background on the complete study: TCRbeta CDR3 repertoires of sorted naive CD8+ T cells were compared across four age groups: extremely preterm neonates, term neonates, young children and adults.

This clone was seen once. No antigen is known for it. Base-call qualities are not available, and no considerably larger clone is one nucleotide away. The CDR1 and CDR2 encoded by the germline V gene (reference sequence) are LNHDA and SQIVND. The CDR3 has 14 amino acids, counting the end cysteine and phenylalanine. The sequence is cut down to CDR3 DNA, 42 bases in frame from base 1. Trimming at the junction amounts to 7 bases on V and 1 base on J, and the germline ends lie 13 bases apart. General conclusions and limits of the study: A small sample size and variable productive template counts among preterm samples were noted by the authors as limitations. Prospective longitudinal studies of preterm and term neonates were called for by the authors so that T cell development could be tracked within individuals. Significantly lower iChao1 richness than in all other age groups (p < 0.05) and an even clone distribution were observed in preterm neonates, indicating a less rich repertoire. A higher proportion of shared CDR3 nucleotide sequences was found in preterm neonates (about 2.7%) than in term neonates (0.4%), young children (about 0.03%) and adults (about 0.01%). Compared with the older groups, preterm CDR3s were shorter and closer to germline, carrying fewer N additions and showing less junctional trimming.

TCRbeta CDR3 regions were amplified from genomic DNA by a two-step, bias-controlled multiplex PCR. The multiplex PCR included primers specific for each TRBV and TRBJ gene segment. The immunoSEQ Assay was used to generate TCRbeta repertoire data. The paper's processing steps were these. A relative-frequency ratio and a modified nearest-neighbor algorithm were applied to filter and cluster reads so that closely related sequences were merged. The V, D and J gene assignments for CDR3 sequences were based on IMGT annotation. Template counts were quantified against synthetic TCR CDR3 analog sequences and normalized for PCR amplification bias. Only unique productive sequences, that is, in-frame CDR3 sequences lacking stop codons, were included in the analyses. The immunoSEQ Analyzer software was used to calculate iChao1 richness and clonality, with clonality defined as 1 minus Pielou's evenness. Statistical tests were run in JMP, with either Student's t-test or a non-parametric test chosen according to Shapiro-Wilk normality results. TCRdb took over this immuneACCESS table, retaining in-frame rearrangements with V and J assigned. Such tables are incomplete; in checked studies, under half of the missing clones stem from an unresolved V gene, and the remainder is unexplained. V and J calls and clone size are copied from that table; D and trimming were computed from the DNA. The sample table records several thousand clones; about 98% of these occur just once. Roughly 0.4% of the sample goes to the ten largest clones.

The term cord blood was obtained from four to six elective full-term cesarean deliveries at about 36-42 weeks of gestation that occurred without labor or rupture of membranes. Pregnancies with fetal demise, active maternal HSV infection or known maternal HIV infection were excluded from the study. A FACSAria III cell sorter was used to sort live, Annexin V-negative naive CD8+ T cells (CD3+CD8+CD45RA+CCR7+). Between roughly 18,000 and 100,000 naive CD8+ T cells were sorted per sample. Mixed venous-arterial cord blood was collected with preassembled standardized sampling kits. Cord blood was kept at room temperature and processed within 4 hours of collection. Ficoll-Paque density gradient centrifugation of diluted blood was used to isolate mononuclear cells. Mononuclear cells were cryopreserved in approximately 10% DMSO with about 90% FBS and stored long term at -150°C before sorting. After thawing, the cells were stained with Annexin V and with antibodies against CD3, CD8, CCR7 and CD45RA. Genomic DNA was extracted from snap-frozen sorted cell pellets with the DNeasy Blood and Tissue Kit.

The sample comprised naive CD8+ T cells from cord blood. This clonotype was obtained from a newborn in good health. This receptor chain uses TRBV19 and TRBJ1-1; confidence is insufficient to name the D gene. The nucleotides are TGTGCCAGTACGTTGGCGGCCTCGAACACTGAAGCTTTCTTT. Its protein is CASTLAASNTEAFF.